What follows is one T cell receptor (beta chain) and its context. The sample originates from a study of T cell changes during pregnancy in multiple sclerosis. Measured with immunoSEQ multiplex PCR; TCRdb has only the in-frame clones, and not every one. The sample comprises about 120,000 clones, around 93% of which are singletons, and around 6% rests with the top ten. This sequence was found in a female donor with multiple sclerosis, enrolled in a pregnancy study. Source: peripheral blood, taken before pregnancy.

CDR3 nucleotides: TGTGCCTGGAGTAACAGGGGGCCTGAAAAACTGTTTTTT. This encodes CAWSNRGPEKLFF. The chain is built from TRBV30 and TRBJ1-4; 9 positions agree with TRBD1. With 2 bases clipped from V and 7 bases from J, the junction kept 2 bases outside the gene matches. The CDR3 runs 13 residues. Germline CDR1 reads GTSNPN; CDR2 reads SVGIG (reference sequence).